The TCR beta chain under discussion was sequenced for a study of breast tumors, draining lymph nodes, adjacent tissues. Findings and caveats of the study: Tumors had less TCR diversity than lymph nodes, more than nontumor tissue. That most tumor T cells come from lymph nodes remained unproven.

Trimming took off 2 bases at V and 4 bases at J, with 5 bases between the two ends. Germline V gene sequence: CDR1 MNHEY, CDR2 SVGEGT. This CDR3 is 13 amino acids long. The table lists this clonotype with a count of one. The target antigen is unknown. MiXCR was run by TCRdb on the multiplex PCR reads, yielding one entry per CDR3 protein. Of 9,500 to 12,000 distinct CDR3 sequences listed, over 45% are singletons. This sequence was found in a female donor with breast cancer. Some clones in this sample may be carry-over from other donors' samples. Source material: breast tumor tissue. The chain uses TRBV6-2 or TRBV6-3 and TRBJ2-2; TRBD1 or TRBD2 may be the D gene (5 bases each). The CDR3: CASSYGGTGELFF. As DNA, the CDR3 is TGTGCCAGCAGTTACGGGGGCACCGGGGAGCTGTTTTTT.